This T cell receptor beta chain was documented in a study of T cell repertoires in cytomegalovirus infection. In this sample, this clonotype turned up a few times. Its antigen is as yet unknown. The CDR3 covers 13 residues. CDR1 is MNHNS and CDR2 is SASEGT in the germline V gene. V lost 1 base and J lost 9, with 12 bases in between. MiXCR was run by TCRdb on the reads, yielding one entry per CDR3 protein. There are roughly 920,000 distinct CDR3 sequences in the sample; 31% occur only once, and over 10% lies in the top ten. The chain uses TRBV6-1 and TRBJ2-5, with D possibly matching TRBD2 (5 bases). The receptor's source is a human donor in good health (CMV status not recorded). Some clones in this sample may be carry-over from other donors' samples. This specimen consisted of cultured CD8+ T cells from PBMCs, obtained from culture after CMV antigen stimulation. CDR3 nucleotide sequence: TGTGCCAGCAGTGAAGGACGGGGTTGGGCCCAGTACTTC. It specifies CASSEGRGWAQYF.